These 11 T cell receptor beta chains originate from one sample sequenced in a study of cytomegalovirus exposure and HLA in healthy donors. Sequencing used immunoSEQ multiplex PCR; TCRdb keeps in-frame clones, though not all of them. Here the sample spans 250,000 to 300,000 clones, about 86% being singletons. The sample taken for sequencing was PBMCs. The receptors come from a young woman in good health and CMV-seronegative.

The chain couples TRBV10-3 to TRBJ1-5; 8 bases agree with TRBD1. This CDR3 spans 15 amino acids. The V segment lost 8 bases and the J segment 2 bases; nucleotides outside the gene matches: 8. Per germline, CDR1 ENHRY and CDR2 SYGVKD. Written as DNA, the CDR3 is TGTGCCATCTACACTCAGGGGGCAGGCAATCAGCCCCAGCATTTT. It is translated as CAIYTQGAGNQPQHF.

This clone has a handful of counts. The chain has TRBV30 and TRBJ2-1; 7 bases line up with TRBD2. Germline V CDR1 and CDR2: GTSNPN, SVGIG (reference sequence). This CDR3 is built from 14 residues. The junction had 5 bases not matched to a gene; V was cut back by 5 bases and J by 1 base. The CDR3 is CAWRRAGSYNEQFF. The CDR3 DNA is TGTGCCTGGCGACGAGCGGGGTCCTACAATGAGCAGTTCTTC.

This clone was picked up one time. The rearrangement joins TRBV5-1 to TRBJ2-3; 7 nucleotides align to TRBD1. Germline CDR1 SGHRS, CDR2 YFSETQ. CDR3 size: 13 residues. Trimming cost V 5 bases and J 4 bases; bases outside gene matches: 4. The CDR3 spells CASSQGTADTQYF. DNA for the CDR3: TGCGCCAGCAGTCAAGGGACAGCAGATACGCAGTATTTT.

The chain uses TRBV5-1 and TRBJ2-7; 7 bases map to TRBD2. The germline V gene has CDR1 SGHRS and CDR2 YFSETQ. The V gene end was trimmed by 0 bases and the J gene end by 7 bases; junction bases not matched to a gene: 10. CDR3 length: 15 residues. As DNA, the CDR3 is TGCGCCAGCAGCTTGGTGGGGGGGTTTGGTGAAGAGCAGTACTTC. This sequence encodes CASSLVGGFGEEQYF.

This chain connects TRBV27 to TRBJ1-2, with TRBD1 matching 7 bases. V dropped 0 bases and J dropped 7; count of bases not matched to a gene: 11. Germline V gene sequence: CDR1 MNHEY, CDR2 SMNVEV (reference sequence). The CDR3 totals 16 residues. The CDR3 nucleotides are TGTGCCAGCAGTTTATCCTGGACAGGAGGGAGGTCTGGCTACACCTTC. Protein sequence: CASSLSWTGGRSGYTF.

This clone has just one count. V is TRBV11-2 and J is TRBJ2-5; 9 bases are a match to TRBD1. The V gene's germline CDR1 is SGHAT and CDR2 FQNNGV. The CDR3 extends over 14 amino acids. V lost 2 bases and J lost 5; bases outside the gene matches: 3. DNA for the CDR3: TGTGCCAGCAGCTTAAGGGGACAGGGTGAGACCCAGTACTTC. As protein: CASSLRGQGETQYF.

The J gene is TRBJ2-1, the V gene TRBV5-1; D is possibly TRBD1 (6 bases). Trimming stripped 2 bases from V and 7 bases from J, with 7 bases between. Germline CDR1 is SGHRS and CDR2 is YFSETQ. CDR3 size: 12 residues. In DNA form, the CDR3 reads TGCGCCAGCAGCTTACAGGGTAATGAGCAGTTCTTC. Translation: CASSLQGNEQFF.

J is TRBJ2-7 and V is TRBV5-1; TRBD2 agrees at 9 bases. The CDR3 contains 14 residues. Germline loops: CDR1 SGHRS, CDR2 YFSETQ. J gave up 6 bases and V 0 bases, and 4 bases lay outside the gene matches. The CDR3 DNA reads TGCGCCAGCAGCTTGGAACTAGCGGGCAGCGAGCAGTACTTC. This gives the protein CASSLELAGSEQYF. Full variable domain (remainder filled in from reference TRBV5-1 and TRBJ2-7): KAGVTQTPRYLIKTRGQQVTLSCSPISGHRSVSWYQQTPGQGLQFLFEYFSETQRNKGNFPGRFSGRQFSNSRSEMNVSTLELGDSALYLCASSLELAGSEQYFGPGTRLTVT.

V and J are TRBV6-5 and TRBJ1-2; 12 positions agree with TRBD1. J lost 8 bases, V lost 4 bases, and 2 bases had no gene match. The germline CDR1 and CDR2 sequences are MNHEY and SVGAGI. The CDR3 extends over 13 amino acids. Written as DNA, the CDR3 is TGTGCCAGCAGTTGGGACAGGGGGCTGGGCTACACCTTC. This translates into CASSWDRGLGYTF.

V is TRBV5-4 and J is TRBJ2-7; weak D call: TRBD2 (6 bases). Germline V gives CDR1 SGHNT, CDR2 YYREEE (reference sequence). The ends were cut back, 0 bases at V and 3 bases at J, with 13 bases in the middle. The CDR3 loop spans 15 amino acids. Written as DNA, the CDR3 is TGTGCCAGCAGCTTGGGCGGGACTCGCCTCTACGAGCAGTACTTC. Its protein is CASSLGGTRLYEQYF.

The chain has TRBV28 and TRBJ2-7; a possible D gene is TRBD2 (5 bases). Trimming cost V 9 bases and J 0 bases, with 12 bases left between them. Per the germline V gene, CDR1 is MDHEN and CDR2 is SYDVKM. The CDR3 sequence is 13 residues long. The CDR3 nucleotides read TGTGCCAGTCAGAGGGCTGTCTCCTACGAGCAGTACTTC. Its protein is CASQRAVSYEQYF.